Listed here are 32 T cell receptor beta chains from one sample, sequenced in a study of cytotoxic CD8 clonotypes in ibrutinib-treated CLL. Sequencing was performed with immunoSEQ multiplex PCR; in TCRdb, only in-frame clones are kept and a portion is missing. The sample has roughly 30,000 clones; 60% to 85% are singletons. The specimen was PBMCs, collected after 36 months of ibrutinib treatment. Receptors originate from a human donor with chronic lymphocytic leukemia.

The chain uses TRBV11-2 and TRBJ2-1, with TRBD1 matching 7 bases. This CDR3 comprises 16 residues. Germline V gives CDR1 SGHAT, CDR2 FQNNGV. V lost 0 bases, J lost 3 bases, and 5 bases stayed unmatched. DNA for the CDR3: TGTGCCAGCAGCTTAGACTCCCCAGGGGGCTACAATGAGCAGTTCTTC. The encoded protein is CASSLDSPGGYNEQFF.

This clone was seen only a few times. This sequence joins TRBV19 and TRBJ2-6; D might be TRBD2 (5 bases). Germline-derived CDR1 and CDR2 are LNHDA and SQIVND (reference sequence). V was cut by 3 bases and J by 2 bases, with 5 bases left in between. This CDR3 spans 14 amino acids. As DNA, the CDR3 is TGTGCCAGTAGTATCGGGGCTGGGGCCAACGTCCTGACTTTC. Translated: CASSIGAGANVLTF. Looking up the rest from reference TRBV19 and TRBJ2-6 gives the full variable domain: DGGITQSPKYLFRKEGQNVTLSCEQNLNHDAMYWYRQDPGQGLRLIYYSQIVNDFQKGDIAEGYSVSREKKESFPLTVTSAQKNPTAFYLCASSIGAGANVLTFGAGSRLTVL.

This clone was recorded only once. The rearrangement joins TRBV18 to TRBJ1-2; D call uncertain. Germline V gene data show CDR1 as KGHSH and CDR2 as LQKENI. The length of the CDR3 is 14 residues. V was clipped by 2 bases and J by 0 bases, with 7 bases between them. The CDR3 region has the DNA TGTGCCAGCTCACCAGGACCCTCTAACTATGGCTACACCTTC. This sequence encodes CASSPGPSNYGYTF.

The V call is TRBV27, the J call TRBJ2-1; D is unresolved. Trimming removed 5 bases at V and 1 base at J, with 9 bases between. The CDR3 runs 14 residues. The V gene's germline CDR1 is MNHEY and CDR2 SMNVEV (reference sequence). The CDR3 DNA is TGTGCCAGCAGTCCAACCTCTTCCTACAATGAGCAGTTCTTC. Encoded protein: CASSPTSSYNEQFF.

In its sample, this clone was seen a few times. The chain couples TRBV2 to TRBJ2-7; tentative D call: TRBD2 (6 bases). V was trimmed by 0 bases and J by 3 bases, leaving 12 bases between them. CDR3 size: 15 residues. Germline values: CDR1 SNHLY, CDR2 FYNNEI. In DNA form, the CDR3 reads TGTGCCAGCAGTGAAGCGGGACTTAGGGACTACGAGCAGTACTTC. It encodes CASSEAGLRDYEQYF. Looking up the rest from reference TRBV2 and TRBJ2-7 gives the full variable domain: EPEVTQTPSHQVTQMGQEVILRCVPISNHLYFYWYRQILGQKVEFLVSFYNNEISEKSEIFDDQFSVERPDGSNFTLKIRSTKLEDSAMYFCASSEAGLRDYEQYFGPGTRLTVT.

The chain uses TRBV6-5 and TRBJ1-1; 7 bases line up with TRBD1. Germline assignment: CDR1 MNHEY and CDR2 SVGAGI. Trimming took 9 bases from V and 1 from J; bases not matched to a gene: 8. This CDR3 region has 14 residues. CDR3 in DNA: TGTGCCAGTATATCAGGGGGGACGAACACTGAAGCTTTCTTT. It specifies CASISGGTNTEAFF.

The rearrangement joins TRBV7-2 to TRBJ2-3; TRBD2 agrees at 8 bases. Germline CDR1 is SGHTA and CDR2 is FQGNSA. The CDR3 runs 15 residues. After removal of 3 bases from V and 3 bases from J, the junction contained 5 bases not matched to a gene. CDR3 residues: CASSLSGLVTDTQYF. CDR3 DNA: TGTGCCAGCAGCTTGTCGGGACTAGTGACAGATACGCAGTATTTT.

The rearrangement uses TRBV27 and TRBJ1-6; possible D gene TRBD1, 5 bases. This CDR3 comprises 15 residues. Trimming removed 7 bases at V and 4 bases at J, with 14 bases between. Germline CDR1 MNHEY, CDR2 SMNVEV (reference sequence). The CDR3 DNA is TGTGCCAGCAAGGGGTCCGGCCAATATAATTCACCCCTCCACTTT. This encodes CASKGSGQYNSPLHF.

This clone was detected once. In the same sample, other DNA sequences code for this CDR3. The rearrangement links TRBV30 to TRBJ2-3; D remains ambiguous. The CDR3 is 14 amino acids. CDR1 and CDR2 (germline): GTSNPN, SVGIG (reference sequence). V lost 4 bases and J 2 bases, leaving 13 bases between the germline ends. The CDR3 bases are TGTGCCTGGAACCCCCCGGTTTCCACAGATACGCAGTATTTT. Amino acid sequence: CAWNPPVSTDTQYF. The variable domain in full, with the rest retrieved from reference TRBV30 and TRBJ2-3, is SQTIHQWPATLVQPVGSPLSLECTVEGTSNPNLYWYRQAAGRGLQLLFYSVGIGQISSEVPQNLSASRPQDRQFILSSKKLLLSDSGFYLCAWNPPVSTDTQYFGPGTRLTVL.

The chain carries TRBV6-5 and TRBJ1-1, with D hard to call. V was cut by 4 bases and J by 3 bases, with 15 bases left in between. This CDR3 has 15 residues. Germline V gives CDR1 MNHEY, CDR2 SVGAGI. DNA for the CDR3: TGTGCCAGCAGTTCTTCCACGTACCTGGACACTGAAGCTTTCTTT. Amino acid sequence: CASSSSTYLDTEAFF.

This sequence joins TRBV7-8 and TRBJ1-6; 8 bases match TRBD1. J gave up 7 bases and V 5 bases, and 16 bases lay outside the gene matches. CDR1 and CDR2 from the germline V gene are SGHVS and FQNEAQ. CDR3 length equals 18 residues. This CDR3 is CASSHWTGWSFWNSPLHF. CDR3 DNA sequence: TGTGCCAGCAGCCATTGGACAGGGTGGAGTTTTTGGAATTCACCCCTCCACTTT. Using reference TRBV7-8 and TRBJ1-6 for the parts outside the CDR3, the full variable domain is GAGVSQSPRYKVAKRGQDVALRCDPISGHVSLFWYQQALGQGPEFLTYFQNEAQLDKSGLPSDRFFAERPEGSVSTLKIQRTQQEDSAVYLCASSHWTGWSFWNSPLHFGNGTRLTVT.

In this sample, this clone turned up once. The chain is built from TRBV5-1 and TRBJ2-7, with TRBD1 identical over 12 bases. CDR1 and CDR2 from the germline V gene are SGHRS and YFSETQ. There are 15 residues in the CDR3. The V segment lost 4 bases and the J segment 4 bases; nucleotides outside the gene matches: 6. CDR3: CASSVGQGAYYEQYF. Here the CDR3 DNA reads TGCGCCAGCAGCGTGGGACAGGGGGCGTATTACGAGCAGTACTTC.

The chain couples TRBV18 to TRBJ1-1; TRBD1 agrees at 7 bases. The V segment lost 1 base and the J segment 3 bases; nucleotides outside the gene matches: 2. Germline V gives CDR1 KGHSH, CDR2 LQKENI. There are 14 residues in the CDR3. CDR3 DNA: TGTGCCAGCTCACCACGGCAGGGGGACACTGAAGCTTTCTTT. This encodes CASSPRQGDTEAFF.

V and J are TRBV4-1 and TRBJ1-5; a possible D gene is TRBD1 (5 bases). Germline lookup yields CDR1 MGHRA and CDR2 YSYEKL. Trimming pared 0 bases from V and 6 bases from J, leaving 12 bases between. The CDR3 runs to 15 residues. DNA of the CDR3: TGCGCCAGCAGCCAAGAGAGGGCAGGGACTCAGCCCCAGCATTTT. Protein sequence: CASSQERAGTQPQHF.

This chain joins TRBV6-5 and TRBJ2-1; 9 positions agree with TRBD2. The CDR3 is 13 residues long. J was trimmed by 12 bases and V by 0 bases; bases with no gene match: 3. Looked up from germline, CDR1 is MNHEY and CDR2 is SVGAGI. The CDR3 loop is CASSYSTSGGQFF. CDR3 in DNA: TGTGCCAGCAGTTACTCGACTAGCGGTGGGCAGTTCTTC.

The CDR3 DNA is TGTGCCAGCAGCCCACAAACGATGGGGGACAGGGAGACTAACGAGCAGTACTTC. It codes for CASSPQTMGDRETNEQYF. The gene calls are TRBV14 and TRBJ2-7; 9 bases are a match to TRBD1. The CDR3 runs to 18 residues. V dropped 4 bases and J dropped 5; count of bases not matched to a gene: 18. CDR1 and CDR2 from the germline V gene are SGHDN and FVKESK. Supplemented by reference TRBV14 and TRBJ2-7, the full variable domain reads EAGVTQFPSHSVIEKGQTVTLRCDPISGHDNLYWYRRVMGKEIKFLLHFVKESKQDESGMPNNRFLAERTGGTYSTLKVQPAELEDSGVYFCASSPQTMGDRETNEQYFGPGTRLTVT.

The V call is TRBV30, the J call TRBJ2-6; D perhaps matches TRBD2 (5 bases). The CDR3 sequence is 15 residues long. Trimming pared 1 base from V and 3 bases from J, leaving 10 bases between. The germline gives CDR1 GTSNPN, CDR2 SVGIG (reference sequence). The CDR3 DNA sequence: TGTGCCTGGAGTGGGGCCGGGGTTGGGGCCAACGTCCTGACTTTC. It encodes CAWSGAGVGANVLTF.

Written as DNA, the CDR3 is TGTGCCACCTCCGTGGGTCGGTATGGCTACACCTTC. Its translation is CATSVGRYGYTF. This sequence joins TRBV5-6 and TRBJ1-2; D is unclear. Trimming stripped 9 bases from V and 5 bases from J, with 14 bases between. This CDR3 spans 12 amino acids. Germline values: CDR1 SGHDT, CDR2 YYEEEE.

This chain links TRBV10-3 with TRBJ1-6; D unclear. The CDR3 loop spans 13 amino acids. With 5 bases removed from V and 10 bases from J, the gap between germline ends came to 12 bases. The germline V gene encodes CDR1 ENHRY and CDR2 SYGVKD. The CDR3 DNA reads TGTGCCATCAGTCCAGAGGGAGCATCACCCCTCCACTTT. It translates to CAISPEGASPLHF.

The chain recombines TRBV4-1 with TRBJ2-5; D is ambiguous. Germline assignment: CDR1 MGHRA and CDR2 YSYEKL. V was clipped by 4 bases and J by 1 base, with 7 bases between them. This CDR3 is built from 13 residues. For the CDR3, the DNA is TGCGCCAGCAGCCCTCCACTCCAAGAGACCCAGTACTTC. It codes for CASSPPLQETQYF.

The chain joins TRBV15 to TRBJ2-4, with TRBD1 identical over 7 bases. The CDR3 length is 12 residues. Germline V gene sequence: CDR1 LNHNV, CDR2 YYDKDF (reference sequence). V was clipped by 5 bases and J by 5 bases; unmatched bases: 0. CDR3 sequence: CATSDRENIQYF. CDR3 bases: TGTGCCACCAGCGACAGGGAAAACATTCAGTACTTC.

V gene TRBV29-1 combines with J gene TRBJ1-1, with 7 bases lining up with TRBD1. Germline V CDR1 and CDR2: SQVTM, ANQGSEA. V was pared by 6 bases and J by 7 bases, with 8 bases of the junction left unmatched. The CDR3 has 12 residues. CDR3 in DNA: TGCAGCGTGGGACAGCCAACGTTTGAAGCTTTCTTT. It translates to CSVGQPTFEAFF.

The chain employs TRBV7-8 and TRBJ1-2; D gene uncertain. Germline V gene sequence: CDR1 SGHVS, CDR2 FQNEAQ. Trimming shortened V by 1 base and J by 7 bases, and 10 bases separated the two germline ends. The CDR3 sequence is 13 residues long. The CDR3 coding sequence is TGTGCCAGCAGCTTAGAAGGACTTTCTGGCTACACCTTC. Encoded protein: CASSLEGLSGYTF.

J is TRBJ2-1 and V is TRBV4-3, with D tentatively TRBD2 (7 bases). This CDR3 is built from 14 residues. V was trimmed by 4 bases and J by 13 bases, leaving 20 bases between them. Per germline, CDR1 LGHNA and CDR2 YSLEER. The CDR3 region is CASSPTRGGLSQFF. CDR3 DNA sequence: TGCGCCAGCAGCCCGACGAGGGGGGGCCTATCCCAGTTCTTC.

The chain combines TRBV7-2 with TRBJ2-7; D is unclear. V lost 2 bases to trimming and J lost 5 bases, with 7 bases between them. The CDR3 is made up of 12 amino acids. CDR1 and CDR2 from the germline V gene are SGHTA and FQGNSA. The CDR3 is CASSLIRDEQYF. In DNA form, the CDR3 reads TGTGCCAGCAGCTTAATTAGGGACGAGCAGTACTTC.

The chain has TRBV14 and TRBJ1-6; D unclear. The germline V gene encodes CDR1 SGHDN and CDR2 FVKESK. The CDR3 has 16 amino acids. Trimming removed 2 bases from V and 7 bases from J, with 15 bases in between. CDR3 DNA: TGTGCCAGCAGCCAAAGTCTCACAGTGGGGAATTCACCCCTCCACTTT. The encoded protein is CASSQSLTVGNSPLHF. The whole variable domain, filled in from reference TRBV14 and TRBJ1-6, reads EAGVTQFPSHSVIEKGQTVTLRCDPISGHDNLYWYRRVMGKEIKFLLHFVKESKQDESGMPNNRFLAERTGGTYSTLKVQPAELEDSGVYFCASSQSLTVGNSPLHFGNGTRLTVT.

The chain carries TRBV7-9 and TRBJ1-2, with D perhaps matching TRBD1 (6 bases). V shed 5 bases and J shed 8 bases, with 24 bases lying between them. Germline CDR1 SEHNR, CDR2 FQNEAQ (reference sequence). This CDR3 has 16 amino acids. The CDR3, as DNA: TGTGCCAGCAGCCCGCGGGCGGTCGTACCAGGGGAAGGCTACACCTTC. This sequence encodes CASSPRAVVPGEGYTF. Full variable domain (missing parts from reference TRBV7-9 and TRBJ1-2): DTGVSQNPRHKITKRGQNVTFRCDPISEHNRLYWYRQTLGQGPEFLTYFQNEAQLEKSRLLSDRFSAERPKGSFSTLEIQRTEQGDSAMYLCASSPRAVVPGEGYTFGSGTRLTVV.

This rearrangement joins TRBV7-9 to TRBJ2-7; D possibly corresponds to TRBD1 (6 bases). CDR3 length: 15 amino acids. The V end was cut by 5 bases, the J end by 0 bases, with 14 bases between. Germline V lookup: CDR1 SEHNR, CDR2 FQNEAQ (reference sequence). The CDR3 sequence: CASSGLQGHSYEQYF. CDR3 in DNA: TGTGCCAGCAGCGGGCTACAGGGCCACTCCTACGAGCAGTACTTC. The whole variable domain, filled in from reference TRBV7-9 and TRBJ2-7, reads DTGVSQNPRHKITKRGQNVTFRCDPISEHNRLYWYRQTLGQGPEFLTYFQNEAQLEKSRLLSDRFSAERPKGSFSTLEIQRTEQGDSAMYLCASSGLQGHSYEQYFGPGTRLTVT.

The chain has TRBV7-9 and TRBJ2-7, with 8 positions matching TRBD1. With 3 bases clipped from V and 2 bases from J, the junction kept 6 bases outside the gene matches. The CDR3 covers 15 residues. Germline V CDR1 and CDR2: SEHNR, FQNEAQ (reference sequence). The CDR3 coding sequence is TGTGCCAGCAGCTTGGGACAGGTCCCCACCTACGAGCAGTACTTC. It is translated as CASSLGQVPTYEQYF.

The chain recombines TRBV9 with TRBJ2-5; 11 bases are shared with TRBD2. CDR1 SGDLS and CDR2 YYNGEE come from the germline V gene. The trim removed 4 bases at V and 3 bases at J, leaving 2 bases unmatched. CDR3 length: 14 amino acids. Here the CDR3 reads CASSPTSGEETQYF. The CDR3 DNA reads as TGTGCCAGCAGCCCGACTAGCGGGGAAGAGACCCAGTACTTC.

The rearrangement joins TRBV5-1 to TRBJ2-7; TRBD2 is a possible D gene (6 bases). There are 14 residues in the CDR3. Between the trimmed V and J ends, which lost 4 bases and 2 bases, there was a span of 13 bases. Germline values: CDR1 SGHRS, CDR2 YFSETQ. CDR3 loop: CASSQEGGAYEQYF. CDR3 coding DNA: TGCGCCAGCAGCCAGGAGGGCGGGGCCTACGAGCAGTACTTC. Based on the CDR3 plus reference TRBV5-1 and TRBJ2-7, the full variable domain is KAGVTQTPRYLIKTRGQQVTLSCSPISGHRSVSWYQQTPGQGLQFLFEYFSETQRNKGNFPGRFSGRQFSNSRSEMNVSTLELGDSALYLCASSQEGGAYEQYFGPGTRLTVT.

The V gene is TRBV19, the J gene TRBJ1-1; 7 bases match TRBD1. The CDR3 is made up of 15 amino acids. Germline V gives CDR1 LNHDA, CDR2 SQIVND (reference sequence). V trimming: 5 bases; J trimming: 5 bases; junction bases outside the gene matches: 11. The CDR3 nucleotides are TGTGCCAGTAGTTCCTCGGACAGGATGGGGACTGAAGCTTTCTTT. It translates to CASSSSDRMGTEAFF.